Each of the 29 T cell receptor beta chains below was sequenced from the same sample in a study of blood T cells in healthy people across ages. Combining a sample-barcoded 5' primer with a J-beta primer mix, a second PCR ran for about 6 to 11 cycles. TCRdb reanalysed the 5' RACE reads using MiXCR and keeps one entry per CDR3 protein. Of about 640,000 distinct CDR3 sequences in the sample, roughly three fifths were seen once. Specimen: blood. These receptors all stem from a man in his 60s in good health.

This clonotype was seen a few times. This chain connects TRBV6-1 to TRBJ2-5, with TRBD1 identical over 8 bases. This CDR3 has 14 residues. Germline V gene sequence: CDR1 MNHNS, CDR2 SASEGT. The V gene end was trimmed by 3 bases and the J gene end by 4 bases; junction bases not matched to a gene: 4. CDR3: CASSDRGLGETQYF. As DNA, the CDR3 is TGTGCCAGCAGTGACAGGGGGCTAGGAGAGACCCAGTACTTC.

This clonotype has only a few counts. V usage is TRBV6-6 and J usage is TRBJ2-4; D possibly uses TRBD1 or TRBD2 (7 bases each). This CDR3 is 12 amino acids long. V was trimmed by 8 bases and J by 6 bases, leaving 11 bases between them. Germline CDR1 is MNHNY and CDR2 is SVGAGI (reference sequence). CDR3 sequence: CASQGGGNIQYF. The CDR3 DNA follows: TGTGCCAGCCAGGGGGGGGGAAACATTCAGTACTTC.

The V call is TRBV12-3 or TRBV12-4, the J call TRBJ2-3, with 13 nucleotides matching TRBD2. The CDR3 length is 20 residues. J gave up 4 bases and V 2 bases, and 15 bases lay outside the gene matches. This CDR3 is CASSLRFLGTSGEAADTQYF. The CDR3 region has the DNA TGTGCCAGCAGTTTAAGGTTTCTGGGGACTAGCGGGGAGGCCGCAGATACGCAGTATTTT.

CDR3 loop: CASSEGEQYF. CDR3 DNA sequence: TGTGCCAGCAGTGAGGGTGAGCAGTACTTC. This sequence joins TRBV2 and TRBJ2-4; D is undetermined. Looked up from germline, CDR1 is SNHLY and CDR2 is FYNNEI. V was trimmed by 3 bases and J by 13 bases, leaving 7 bases between them. This CDR3 has 10 amino acids.

The CDR3 sequence is CAISPRPSQETQYF. CDR3 DNA sequence: TGTGCCATCAGTCCCAGACCTTCCCAAGAGACCCAGTACTTC. This chain links TRBV10-3 with TRBJ2-5; D not certain. This CDR3 region has 14 residues. CDR1 and CDR2 from the germline V gene are ENHRY and SYGVKD. Trimming removed 5 bases from V and 1 base from J, with 11 bases in between.

This chain uses TRBV6-1 with TRBJ2-5, with D tentatively TRBD2 (7 bases). This CDR3 spans 17 amino acids. V was clipped by 2 bases and J by 11 bases, with 27 bases between them. The V gene's germline CDR1 is MNHNS and CDR2 SASEGT. The CDR3 DNA reads as TGTGCCAGCAGTGAAACCCAAGCGGCGGGGGCCTTTAGGGAGCAGTACTTC. Encoded protein: CASSETQAAGAFREQYF.

The chain has TRBV7-2 and TRBJ2-5; 9 bases map to TRBD1. V shed 5 bases, J shed 7 bases, and the junction held 5 bases outside the gene matches. CDR1 is SGHTA, CDR2 FQGNSA, per germline. The CDR3 sequence is 13 residues long. The CDR3 protein is CASSPQGATTQYF. In nucleotides, the CDR3 is TGTGCCAGCAGCCCACAGGGGGCCACGACCCAGTACTTC.

The rearrangement joins TRBV20-1 to TRBJ2-3; TRBD2 aligns across 8 bases. V dropped 6 bases and J dropped 5; count of bases not matched to a gene: 16. Germline-derived CDR1 and CDR2 are DFQATT and SNEGSKA (reference sequence). The CDR3 length is 16 residues. The CDR3 loop reads CSARRASGSSGDTQYF. The CDR3 DNA reads as TGCAGTGCCAGAAGGGCTAGCGGGTCCTCGGGAGATACGCAGTATTTT.

The chain is built from TRBV18 and TRBJ2-4; D is perhaps TRBD2 (6 bases). Germline assignment: CDR1 KGHSH and CDR2 LQKENI. The length of the CDR3 is 14 residues. V lost 4 bases, J lost 11 bases, and 18 bases lay in between. The CDR3 region has the DNA TGTGCCAGCTCACTGGGACCGGGGGAGAACGTTCAGTACTTC. It translates to CASSLGPGENVQYF.

V gene TRBV28 combines with J gene TRBJ2-3; 9 nucleotides agree with TRBD1. This CDR3 contains 14 residues. The V gene end was trimmed by 6 bases and the J gene end by 2 bases; junction bases not matched to a gene: 3. Germline CDR1 and CDR2: MDHEN and SYDVKM. As DNA, the CDR3 is TGTGCCAGCAGAGGACAGGGGTCCACAGATACGCAGTATTTT. Translating it yields CASRGQGSTDTQYF.

The chain couples TRBV6-6 to TRBJ2-1; 13 positions match TRBD2. This CDR3 contains 16 residues. CDR1 MNHNY and CDR2 SVGAGI come from the germline V gene (reference sequence). The trim removed 0 bases at V and 9 bases at J, leaving 5 bases unmatched. The CDR3 loop reads CASSYSALAGGTEQFF. CDR3 DNA sequence: TGTGCCAGCAGTTACTCGGCACTAGCGGGGGGGACTGAGCAGTTCTTC.

The rearrangement joins TRBV4-2 to TRBJ2-7, with 11 bases matching TRBD2. Germline trimming cut 1 base from V and 2 bases from J; bases unmatched to any gene: 7. This CDR3 spans 17 amino acids. Germline V gene lookup returns CDR1 LGHNA and CDR2 YNFKEQ. This CDR3 reads CASSQVSLAGGAYEQYF. The CDR3 nucleotides read TGTGCCAGCAGCCAAGTTAGCCTAGCGGGGGGAGCCTACGAGCAGTACTTC.

This chain connects TRBV20-1 to TRBJ2-1, with unresolved D. V shed 5 bases and J shed 3 bases, with 17 bases lying between them. The germline gives CDR1 DFQATT, CDR2 SNEGSKA (reference sequence). The CDR3 is 15 amino acids. The CDR3 coding sequence is TGCAGTGCTTTCCGGCCTTCGGACGGCTACAATGAGCAGTTCTTC. Its protein product is CSAFRPSDGYNEQFF.

J is TRBJ2-1 and V is TRBV27; 7 positions agree with TRBD2. The CDR3 extends over 18 amino acids. From germline, CDR1 is MNHEY and CDR2 SMNVEV (reference sequence). V was clipped by 5 bases and J by 5 bases; unmatched bases: 18. CDR3: CASSAYLTSRLGNNEQFF. Written as DNA, the CDR3 is TGTGCCAGCAGTGCTTACCTGACTAGCCGACTCGGGAACAATGAGCAGTTCTTC.

This clonotype was seen a few times. J is TRBJ2-7 and V is TRBV11-2, with 7 positions matching TRBD1. The CDR3 sequence is 15 residues long. Germline V gene lookup returns CDR1 SGHAT and CDR2 FQNNGV. V shed 3 bases and J 4 bases; nucleotides not matched to a gene: 9. The CDR3, as DNA: TGTGCCAGCAGCTTGGAGAGGGGGCCGGGGTACGAGCAGTACTTC. Translated, it gives CASSLERGPGYEQYF.

The chain recombines TRBV15 with TRBJ2-6; D possibly corresponds to TRBD1 (6 bases). The CDR3 covers 16 residues. Trimming removed 5 bases from V and 0 bases from J, with 11 bases in between. The germline CDR1 and CDR2 sequences are LNHNV and YYDKDF (reference sequence). CDR3 nucleotides: TGTGCCACCAGCTCACAGGGTGGCTCTGGGGCCAACGTCCTGACTTTC. This encodes CATSSQGGSGANVLTF.

This clonotype turned up a few times. V and J are TRBV11-2 and TRBJ2-7; tentatively, D is TRBD2 (5 bases). The better agreement between TRBJ2-5 and the DNA end casts doubt on the J call. The V gene's germline CDR1 is SGHAT and CDR2 FQNNGV. The CDR3 is 14 residues long. Here the CDR3 reads CASSPREGKETQYF. CDR3 sequence (DNA): TGTGCCAGCAGCCCCCGGGAAGGGAAAGAGACCCAGTACTTC.

This chain links TRBV10-3 with TRBJ2-3; the D gene is possibly TRBD2 (5 bases). V was pared by 4 bases and J by 4 bases, with 12 bases between. The CDR3 sequence is 14 residues long. Germline lookup yields CDR1 ENHRY and CDR2 SYGVKD. The CDR3 is CAISVSGIADTQYF. For the CDR3, the DNA is TGTGCCATCAGTGTATCCGGGATAGCAGATACGCAGTATTTT.

In the case of this clonotype: One junction end does not reproduce the germline sequence, and a read error may be involved. The gene calls are TRBV5-1 and TRBJ2-3; the D is unclear. CDR3 size: 16 residues. Per germline, CDR1 SGHRS and CDR2 YFSETQ. For the CDR3, the DNA is TGCGCCAGCACCTTGGATGGCAGCTCAGGCACAGATACGCAGTATTTT. Its protein product is CASTLDGSSGTDTQYF. The full variable domain, its missing parts supplied by reference TRBV5-1 and TRBJ2-3, is KAGVTQTPRYLIKTRGQQVTLSCSPISGHRSVSWYQQTPGQGLQFLFEYFSETQRNKGNFPGRFSGRQFSNSRSEMNVSTLELGDSALYLCASTLDGSSGTDTQYFGPGTRLTVL.

This clonotype was seen a few times. This CDR3 is CASSQPDRIYGYTF. The CDR3 coding sequence is TGCGCCAGCAGCCAGCCTGACAGGATCTATGGCTACACCTTC. The rearrangement joins TRBV4-1 to TRBJ1-2, with a tentative D call TRBD1 (6 bases). CDR3 length: 14 amino acids. V shed 3 bases and J shed 4 bases, with 12 bases lying between them. Germline assignment: CDR1 MGHRA and CDR2 YSYEKL.

This clonotype was recorded only once. V and J are TRBV10-2 and TRBJ2-1; 7 bases map to TRBD2. The germline V gene has CDR1 WSHSY and CDR2 SAAADI. The CDR3 sequence is 14 residues long. V shed 5 bases, J shed 5 bases, and the junction held 6 bases outside the gene matches. Here the CDR3 reads CASSPGLPHNEQFF. The DNA of the CDR3 is TGCGCCAGCAGTCCGGGACTACCCCACAATGAGCAGTTCTTC.

The chain carries TRBV6-5 and TRBJ2-5; D possibly corresponds to TRBD2 (6 bases). Germline V lookup: CDR1 MNHEY, CDR2 SVGAGI. The CDR3 totals 13 residues. Trimming removed 6 bases at V and 4 bases at J, with 12 bases between. Here the CDR3 DNA reads TGTGCCAGCAGGGCCCCCGGGGGAGAGACCCAGTACTTC. It codes for CASRAPGGETQYF.

V is TRBV27 and J is TRBJ2-7; D is uncertain. Germline CDR1 and CDR2: MNHEY and SMNVEV (reference sequence). V dropped 2 bases and J dropped 7 bases, with 15 bases sitting between them. The length of the CDR3 is 14 residues. The CDR3 reads CASSLRAESQEQYF. CDR3 DNA: TGTGCCAGCAGTTTACGGGCAGAATCCCAAGAGCAGTACTTC.

This clonotype is a singleton in its sample. The chain employs TRBV5-1 and TRBJ2-5; the match to TRBD1 covers 7 bases. The germline CDR1 and CDR2 sequences are SGHRS and YFSETQ. V shed 4 bases and J 2 bases; nucleotides not matched to a gene: 8. This CDR3 spans 15 amino acids. The CDR3 region has the DNA TGCGCCAGCAGCGCGACAGGGAAGTTACAAGAGACCCAGTACTTC. Translating gives CASSATGKLQETQYF.

This chain links TRBV11-2 with TRBJ2-5; D possibly corresponds to TRBD1 (6 bases). This CDR3 is 15 amino acids long. The V gene's germline CDR1 is SGHAT and CDR2 FQNNGV. V shed 5 bases and J shed 5 bases, with 18 bases lying between them. The CDR3 region is CASSDGQSSGETQYF. CDR3 nucleotide sequence: TGTGCCAGCAGCGACGGACAGAGCTCGGGGGAGACCCAGTACTTC.

This clonotype was recorded only once. The J gene is TRBJ2-3, the V gene TRBV15, with a possible D match to TRBD2 (7 bases). CDR1 and CDR2 (germline): LNHNV, YYDKDF (reference sequence). The CDR3 loop spans 17 amino acids. The ends were cut back, 0 bases at V and 0 bases at J, with 13 bases in the middle. For the CDR3, the DNA is TGTGCCACCAGCAGAGATCTGGGGGGGCCGAGCACAGATACGCAGTATTTT. This translates into CATSRDLGGPSTDTQYF.

This clonotype was observed a handful of times. DNA of the CDR3: TGTGCCACCAGCAGAGATCGACAGGGAATAGGACAGCATGAGCAGTTCTTC. This codes for CATSRDRQGIGQHEQFF. This rearrangement joins TRBV15 to TRBJ2-1, with 7 bases lining up with TRBD1. This CDR3 spans 17 amino acids. V gave up 0 bases and J gave up 8 bases; unmatched junction bases: 13. Germline values: CDR1 LNHNV, CDR2 YYDKDF (reference sequence).

The genes are TRBV11-3 and TRBJ2-7; D perhaps matches TRBD1 (6 bases). CDR1 SGHNT and CDR2 YENEEA come from the germline V gene. The CDR3 length is 15 residues. Trimming left V 1 base short and J 0 bases short, with 10 bases between. The CDR3 spells CASSLGSGVSYEQYF. The CDR3 DNA is TGTGCCAGCAGCTTAGGGTCAGGGGTCTCCTACGAGCAGTACTTC. The variable domain in full, completed from reference TRBV11-3 and TRBJ2-7, reads EAGVVQSPRYKIIEKKQPVAFWCNPISGHNTLYWYLQNLGQGPELLIRYENEEAVDDSQLPKDRFSAERLKGVDSTLKIQPAELGDSAVYLCASSLGSGVSYEQYFGPGTRLTVT.

V and J are TRBV5-6 and TRBJ2-1; TRBD2 aligns across 9 bases. The CDR3 runs 15 residues. V dropped 1 base and J dropped 6; count of bases not matched to a gene: 5. Per the germline V gene, CDR1 is SGHDT and CDR2 is YYEEEE. The CDR3 DNA reads TGTGCCAGCAGCTTGCCGGGACTAGCAGCCAATGAGCAGTTCTTC. Protein sequence: CASSLPGLAANEQFF. Full variable domain (missing parts from reference TRBV5-6 and TRBJ2-1): DAGVTQSPTHLIKTRGQQVTLRCSPKSGHDTVSWYQQALGQGPQFIFQYYEEEERQRGNFPDRFSGHQFPNYSSELNVNALLLGDSALYLCASSLPGLAANEQFFGPGTRLTVL.